The TCR beta chain under discussion was sequenced for a study of blood T cell repertoires in COVID-19. Study summary: The origin of the acute and convalescent COVID-19 samples was the United States, Italy and Spain. PBMCs, B-cell-depleted T cells, or T cells were the source of the cDNA or gDNA that made up the material.

The data were produced by immunoSEQ multiplex PCR, yet TCRdb's version contains in-frame clones alone and is incomplete. The sample lists 150,000 or so clones, 70% to 90% seen once, with roughly 0.6% in the top ten. Seattle researchers signed up patients amid active infection and tracked them longitudinally. The receptor's source is a man aged 60 to 69 with COVID-19, enrolled during active disease. The sample consisted of peripheral blood.

Here the CDR3 reads CASSGTELFSNQPQHF. CDR3 nucleotide sequence: TGTGCCAGTAGTGGTACAGAGTTATTTAGCAATCAGCCCCAGCATTTT. The V and J genes are TRBV19 and TRBJ1-5; D remains ambiguous. The CDR3 consists of 16 residues. Trimming removed 5 bases from V and 0 bases from J, with 14 bases in between. Germline V gives CDR1 LNHDA, CDR2 SQIVND (reference sequence). Looking up the rest from reference TRBV19 and TRBJ1-5 gives the full variable domain: DGGITQSPKYLFRKEGQNVTLSCEQNLNHDAMYWYRQDPGQGLRLIYYSQIVNDFQKGDIAEGYSVSREKKESFPLTVTSAQKNPTAFYLCASSGTELFSNQPQHFGDGTRLSIL.